This T cell receptor beta chain was obtained from a study of cytomegalovirus exposure and HLA in healthy donors. General observations from the study: The study recorded 150 to 200 TCR beta chains that were cytomegalovirus-associated. The likely explanation for a cluster of highly shared sequence variants was sequencing artifact.

The PCR was carried out with 60 Vbeta primers and 13 Jbeta primers. The repertoire was sequenced with immunoSEQ multiplex PCR; TCRdb's copy has only in-frame clones and lacks some. The data hold under 150,000 clones, with 72% observed a single time. The CDR3 consists of 13 residues. Per germline, CDR1 WNHNN and CDR2 SYGVQD (reference sequence). Unmatched junction bases numbered 7, after V lost 3 bases and J lost 11 bases. Remarks on this clone: The antigen is not known.

The TCR sequence derives from a man aged 50-60 years in good health and CMV-seropositive. Specimen: PBMCs. The chain couples TRBV10-1 to TRBJ1-1; 9 nucleotides agree with TRBD1. The CDR3 here is CASSDEGTGIAFF. The CDR3 nucleotides are TGCGCCAGCAGTGATGAGGGGACAGGGATTGCTTTCTTT.